This T cell receptor beta chain is drawn from a study of OX40 agonist ivuxolimab in advanced cancers. Looking at the study overall: Given to patients was ivuxolimab, an agonistic anti-OX40 (CD134) antibody. Patients received ivuxolimab, an intravenous treatment, every 2 weeks at 0.01 to 10 mg/kg.

In regard to this clone: What it binds is unknown.

General study results and limits: Low clonal expansion, among the lowest seen, marked partial responders at 0.1-3.0 mg/kg. It was also the case that some nonresponders had low normalized T-cell clonal expansion.

Looked up from germline, CDR1 is LNHDA and CDR2 is SQIVND (reference sequence). The CDR3 spans 17 residues. V lost 2 bases to trimming and J lost 1 base, with 18 bases between them. Assay: immunoSEQ multiplex PCR; the TCRdb copy retains only in-frame clones and omits some. The table has roughly 17,000 clones, around 70% seen once. This specimen consisted of CD4+ or CD8+ T cells sorted from blood, obtained in a trial of the OX40 agonist ivuxolimab. This TCR came from an adult with an advanced solid tumor such as melanoma, head and neck, liver or kidney cancer. The chain recombines TRBV19 with TRBJ2-7, with D possibly matching TRBD1 (6 bases). DNA of the CDR3: TGTGCCAGTAGTATACGACAGGACTTCTTCTCTTCCTACGAGCAGTACTTC. Its protein product is CASSIRQDFFSSYEQYF.